The 27 T cell receptor beta chains below were found in one sample sequenced in a study of graft-versus-host responses after intestinal transplantation. The assay was immunoSEQ multiplex PCR, and TCRdb's table has in-frame clones only and misses some. This sample yields around 30,000 clones, of which more than 85% are seen a single time; 0.72% belongs to the top ten. The sample consisted of PBMCs, taken about ten weeks after intestinal transplant. These receptors came from a human patient who received an intestinal transplant, so some T cells may come from the graft donor.

The rearrangement links TRBV13 to TRBJ1-2; unclear D gene. Germline CDR1 reads PRHDT; CDR2 reads FYEKMQ (reference sequence). The CDR3 runs 17 residues. The V gene lost 0 bases and the J gene lost 5 bases, with 19 bases spanning the gap. Here the CDR3 DNA reads TGTGCCAGCAGCTTAGGTACGGACTGGTTCGTGCCGTATGGCTACACCTTC. This sequence encodes CASSLGTDWFVPYGYTF. The full variable domain, rest sourced from reference TRBV13 and TRBJ1-2, is AAGVIQSPRHLIKEKRETATLKCYPIPRHDTVYWYQQGPGQDPQFLISFYEKMQSDKGSIPDRFSAQQFSDYHSELNMSSLELGDSALYFCASSLGTDWFVPYGYTFGSGTRLTVV.

The rearrangement uses TRBV7-9 and TRBJ2-3, with D perhaps assigned TRBD1 or TRBD2 (5 bases each). Trimming pared 7 bases from V and 1 base from J, leaving 21 bases between. The CDR3 totals 17 residues. Germline-derived CDR1 and CDR2 are SEHNR and FQNEAQ (reference sequence). This CDR3 reads CASNPNRPQGGTDTQYF. The DNA of the CDR3 is TGTGCCAGCAACCCGAACCGGCCCCAGGGAGGCACAGATACGCAGTATTTT.

The rearrangement joins TRBV11-2 to TRBJ2-7; D is unclear. The CDR3 runs to 15 residues. CDR1 is SGHAT, CDR2 FQNNGV, per germline. V shed 6 bases and J shed 4 bases, with 19 bases lying between them. CDR3 sequence: CASSEYWAEVYEQYF. CDR3 sequence (DNA): TGTGCCAGCAGTGAATACTGGGCCGAGGTATACGAGCAGTACTTC.

This rearrangement joins TRBV5-1 to TRBJ2-7; D may be TRBD1 (5 bases). From germline, CDR1 is SGHRS and CDR2 YFSETQ. The CDR3 runs to 13 residues. Trimming shortened V by 0 bases and J by 2 bases, and 6 bases separated the two germline ends. The CDR3 nucleotides read TGCGCCAGCAGCTTGGCACAGGCCTACGAGCAGTACTTC. As protein: CASSLAQAYEQYF.

The chain joins TRBV27 to TRBJ2-1, with 9 bases aligning to TRBD2. The germline gives CDR1 MNHEY, CDR2 SMNVEV (reference sequence). The trim removed 7 bases at V and 9 bases at J, leaving 16 bases unmatched. This CDR3 has 16 amino acids. This chain's CDR3 is CASTGLGIVAGVEQFF. CDR3 nucleotide sequence: TGTGCCAGCACTGGGCTGGGTATAGTAGCGGGGGTTGAGCAGTTCTTC.

This clone was seen a few times. The CDR3 protein is CASSLLGDQPQHF. The CDR3 nucleotides are TGTGCCAGCAGTTTATTGGGAGACCAGCCCCAGCATTTT. The V call is TRBV27, the J call TRBJ1-5; no clear D gene. CDR3 size: 13 residues. CDR1 is MNHEY, CDR2 SMNVEV, per germline (reference sequence). V was trimmed by 1 base and J by 7 bases, leaving 8 bases between them.

The J gene is TRBJ2-4, the V gene TRBV4-3; a possible D gene is TRBD1 (6 bases). CDR3 size: 16 residues. V dropped 1 base and J dropped 0 bases, with 10 bases sitting between them. Germline values: CDR1 LGHNA, CDR2 YSLEER. This CDR3 is CASSQGTALAKNIQYF. CDR3 nucleotide sequence: TGCGCCAGCAGCCAAGGGACAGCACTAGCCAAAAACATTCAGTACTTC.

The chain is built from TRBV11-2 and TRBJ2-7, with 9 bases lining up with TRBD1. Losses at the gene ends were 1 base for V and 1 base for J; bases not matched to a gene: 5. The CDR3 totals 16 residues. The V gene's germline CDR1 is SGHAT and CDR2 FQNNGV. CDR3 amino acids: CASSLGGDRASYEQYF. CDR3 DNA sequence: TGTGCCAGCAGCTTAGGGGGGGACAGGGCTTCCTACGAGCAGTACTTC.

The chain uses TRBV7-2 and TRBJ1-6; unclear D gene. This CDR3 contains 16 residues. The germline CDR1 and CDR2 sequences are SGHTA and FQGNSA. The V end lost 5 bases, the J end lost 9 bases, and 20 bases lay between the germline ends. CDR3 sequence reads: CASSKRKGYWGSPLHF. CDR3 bases: TGTGCCAGCAGCAAACGCAAAGGGTATTGGGGTTCACCCCTCCACTTT. The entire variable domain, with the rest obtained from reference TRBV7-2 and TRBJ1-6, is as follows: GAGVSQSPSNKVTEKGKDVELRCDPISGHTALYWYRQSLGQGLEFLIYFQGNSAPDKSGLPSDRFSAERTGGSVSTLTIQRTQQEDSAVYLCASSKRKGYWGSPLHFGNGTRLTVT.

The chain employs TRBV13 and TRBJ2-1; D is undetermined. Per the germline V gene, CDR1 is PRHDT and CDR2 is FYEKMQ (reference sequence). The CDR3 contains 13 residues. V shed 5 bases and J shed 7 bases, with 12 bases lying between them. The CDR3 nucleotides are TGTGCCAGCAGCGAACCCCCAGAAAATGAGCAGTTCTTC. Translating it yields CASSEPPENEQFF.

The genes are TRBV7-9 and TRBJ1-1; 7 nucleotides match TRBD1. V was pared by 4 bases and J by 2 bases, with 4 bases of the junction left unmatched. The CDR3 has 14 residues. CDR1 SEHNR and CDR2 FQNEAQ come from the germline V gene (reference sequence). CDR3 DNA sequence: TGTGCCAGCAGCTCGGGACAGACCAACACTGAAGCTTTCTTT. It is translated as CASSSGQTNTEAFF.

This clone was detected only once. The chain recombines TRBV7-3 with TRBJ1-3; D remains unclear. CDR1 SGHTA and CDR2 FQGTGA come from the germline V gene. The germline V and J ends were trimmed by 0 bases and 0 bases, with 3 bases remaining between them. The CDR3 is 14 amino acids. The CDR3 here is CASSLTGSGNTIYF. The CDR3 DNA sequence: TGTGCCAGCAGCTTAACGGGCTCTGGAAACACCATATATTTT. The whole variable domain, remainder taken from reference TRBV7-3 and TRBJ1-3, is GAGVSQTPSNKVTEKGKYVELRCDPISGHTALYWYRQSLGQGPEFLIYFQGTGAADDSGLPNDRFFAVRPEGSVSTLKIQRTERGDSAVYLCASSLTGSGNTIYFGEGSWLTVV.

This clone was picked up a small number of times. V and J are TRBV27 and TRBJ1-2, with D maybe TRBD1 (6 bases). Germline CDR1 is MNHEY and CDR2 is SMNVEV (reference sequence). The V and J ends lost 6 bases and 8 bases respectively, with 16 bases between them. This CDR3 comprises 13 residues. CDR3 region: CASRSGAVLGYTF. The CDR3 coding sequence is TGTGCCAGCAGATCAGGGGCAGTTCTAGGCTACACCTTC.

The chain combines TRBV27 with TRBJ2-2, with D maybe TRBD2 (6 bases). Trimming took off 3 bases at V and 5 bases at J, with 10 bases between the two ends. CDR1 MNHEY and CDR2 SMNVEV come from the germline V gene (reference sequence). The CDR3 sequence is 14 residues long. The CDR3 spells CASSFAGYTGELFF. CDR3 nucleotide sequence: TGTGCCAGCAGTTTTGCGGGATATACCGGGGAGCTGTTTTTT.

This clone has a single count. This chain links TRBV14 with TRBJ2-3; D not resolved. V lost 1 base and J 0 bases, leaving 8 bases between the germline ends. The CDR3 has 15 amino acids. Germline CDR1 SGHDN, CDR2 FVKESK. CDR3 coding DNA: TGTGCCAGCAGCCAAGTAGGGCAGAGCACAGATACGCAGTATTTT. Residues: CASSQVGQSTDTQYF.

This chain joins TRBV5-1 and TRBJ2-3; D is uncertain. The CDR3 totals 17 residues. Germline assignment: CDR1 SGHRS and CDR2 YFSETQ. V lost 0 bases, J lost 6 bases, and 20 bases lay in between. The CDR3 coding sequence is TGCGCCAGCAGCTTGGTGTTCGTCCGGGTCCCTGGGGATACGCAGTATTTT. Translated, it gives CASSLVFVRVPGDTQYF. The full variable domain, completed using reference TRBV5-1 and TRBJ2-3, is KAGVTQTPRYLIKTRGQQVTLSCSPISGHRSVSWYQQTPGQGLQFLFEYFSETQRNKGNFPGRFSGRQFSNSRSEMNVSTLELGDSALYLCASSLVFVRVPGDTQYFGPGTRLTVL.

The chain couples TRBV27 to TRBJ2-7, with TRBD1 as a possible D gene (6 bases). Trimming stripped 8 bases from V and 2 bases from J, with 13 bases between. The germline CDR1 and CDR2 sequences are MNHEY and SMNVEV (reference sequence). The CDR3 sequence is 13 residues long. In DNA form, the CDR3 reads TGTGCCAGCCGGGACATCGAGACCTACGAGCAGTACTTC. Translating gives CASRDIETYEQYF.

The rearrangement joins TRBV4-1 to TRBJ2-1, with a possible D match to TRBD2 (6 bases). The CDR3 is made up of 17 amino acids. V dropped 0 bases and J dropped 0 bases, with 12 bases sitting between them. CDR1 is MGHRA, CDR2 YSYEKL, per germline. In DNA form, the CDR3 reads TGCGCCAGCAGCCAAGATGCTACTAGCAGCTCCTACAATGAGCAGTTCTTC. Amino acid sequence: CASSQDATSSSYNEQFF.

This clone appeared a few times. The V call is TRBV5-1, the J call TRBJ2-3; the D gene could be TRBD1 or TRBD2 (5 bases each). The CDR3 is 14 residues long. Germline V gene sequence: CDR1 SGHRS, CDR2 YFSETQ. The ends were cut back, 0 bases at V and 2 bases at J, with 7 bases in the middle. The CDR3 protein is CASSLGGPTDTQYF. The DNA of the CDR3 is TGCGCCAGCAGCTTGGGGGGACCCACAGATACGCAGTATTTT.

The J gene is TRBJ2-5, the V gene TRBV9; D unclear. Trimming cost V 0 bases and J 1 base, with 7 bases left between them. Germline lookup yields CDR1 SGDLS and CDR2 YYNGEE. This CDR3 region has 14 residues. The CDR3 is CASSVGGTQETQYF. The CDR3 nucleotides are TGTGCCAGCAGCGTAGGCGGCACCCAAGAGACCCAGTACTTC.

The V call is TRBV11-2, the J call TRBJ2-1; 9 bases fit TRBD2. Trimming at V came to 8 bases and at J to 3 bases, leaving 14 bases not matched to a gene. The CDR3 has 17 residues. Germline-derived CDR1 and CDR2 are SGHAT and FQNNGV. CDR3: CASGRASGETNYNEQFF. The CDR3 bases are TGTGCCAGCGGACGGGCTAGCGGGGAGACGAACTACAATGAGCAGTTCTTC.

The V and J genes are TRBV13 and TRBJ2-7; 8 nucleotides line up with TRBD1. Unmatched junction bases numbered 10, after V lost 4 bases and J lost 5 bases. CDR3 size: 15 residues. Germline CDR1 and CDR2: PRHDT and FYEKMQ (reference sequence). The CDR3 sequence: CASSSPARGLNEQYF. Here the CDR3 DNA reads TGTGCCAGCAGCTCGCCTGCCAGGGGGCTTAACGAGCAGTACTTC.

V usage is TRBV9 and J usage is TRBJ2-4; a weak D match, TRBD1 (5 bases). Germline CDR1 SGDLS, CDR2 YYNGEE. This CDR3 is 12 amino acids long. V gave up 1 base and J gave up 8 bases, with 7 bases separating them. The CDR3 region is CASSVQGDIQYF. The CDR3 nucleotides are TGTGCCAGCAGCGTACAAGGGGACATTCAGTACTTC.

The chain employs TRBV5-1 and TRBJ1-1; possible D gene TRBD1, 5 bases. Germline-derived CDR1 and CDR2 are SGHRS and YFSETQ. V was shortened by 1 base and J by 0 bases, with 10 bases between the two germline ends. This CDR3 is built from 15 residues. The CDR3 protein is CASSLSAGMNTEAFF. The CDR3 DNA reads as TGCGCCAGCAGCTTGTCGGCAGGGATGAACACTGAAGCTTTCTTT.

The chain uses TRBV6-1 and TRBJ2-7; 8 bases are a match to TRBD1. Germline V gene data show CDR1 as MNHNS and CDR2 as SASEGT. The V segment lost 7 bases and the J segment 1 base; nucleotides outside the gene matches: 9. This CDR3 region has 15 residues. The CDR3 DNA is TGTGCCAGCACCGAAAGGGGGACAGGATCCTACGAGCAGTACTTC. Its translation: CASTERGTGSYEQYF.

This chain connects TRBV10-2 to TRBJ2-3; possibly TRBD1 or TRBD2 for D (5 bases each). Deletions cut 5 bases from V and 4 bases from J, with 10 bases between. In germline, CDR1 is WSHSY, CDR2 SAAADI. There are 13 residues in the CDR3. The chain's CDR3 is CASSLWGPDTQYF. CDR3 bases: TGCGCCAGCAGTCTATGGGGACCAGATACGCAGTATTTT.

The V and J genes are TRBV5-4 and TRBJ2-1; no clear D. Trimming shortened V by 3 bases and J by 0 bases, and 7 bases separated the two germline ends. Per the germline V gene, CDR1 is SGHNT and CDR2 is YYREEE (reference sequence). CDR3 length equals 14 residues. CDR3 bases: TGTGCCAGCAGCTGGGATGGCTCCTACAATGAGCAGTTCTTC. Protein sequence: CASSWDGSYNEQFF. The full variable domain, completed using reference TRBV5-4 and TRBJ2-1, is ETGVTQSPTHLIKTRGQQVTLRCSSQSGHNTVSWYQQALGQGPQFIFQYYREEENGRGNFPPRFSGLQFPNYSSELNVNALELDDSALYLCASSWDGSYNEQFFGPGTRLTVL.